What follows is one T cell receptor (beta chain) and its context. The target antigen is unknown. The V gene's germline CDR1 is SGHVS and CDR2 FQNEAQ. V dropped 1 base and J dropped 4 bases, with 16 bases sitting between them. The CDR3 is 16 residues long. A multiplex PCR was run with 60 Vbeta primers and 13 Jbeta primers. Produced via immunoSEQ multiplex PCR; TCRdb's table is partial and in-frame only. The listing contains approximately 110,000 clones. The data were obtained in a study of cytomegalovirus exposure and HLA in healthy donors. Study-level findings and limits: The authors later found HLA-associated TCR beta chains more clonally expanded than equally common others.

The gene calls are TRBV7-8 and TRBJ1-2, with D possibly TRBD1 on 5 matching bases. The sequencing input was PBMCs. The sequence was collected from a man aged 35-49 years in good health and CMV-seronegative. CDR3 sequence reads: CASSLVGVVQIYGYTF. CDR3 sequence (DNA): TGTGCCAGCAGCTTAGTAGGGGTGGTGCAGATCTATGGCTACACCTTC. The full variable domain, completed using reference TRBV7-8 and TRBJ1-2, is GAGVSQSPRYKVAKRGQDVALRCDPISGHVSLFWYQQALGQGPEFLTYFQNEAQLDKSGLPSDRFFAERPEGSVSTLKIQRTQQEDSAVYLCASSLVGVVQIYGYTFGSGTRLTVV.